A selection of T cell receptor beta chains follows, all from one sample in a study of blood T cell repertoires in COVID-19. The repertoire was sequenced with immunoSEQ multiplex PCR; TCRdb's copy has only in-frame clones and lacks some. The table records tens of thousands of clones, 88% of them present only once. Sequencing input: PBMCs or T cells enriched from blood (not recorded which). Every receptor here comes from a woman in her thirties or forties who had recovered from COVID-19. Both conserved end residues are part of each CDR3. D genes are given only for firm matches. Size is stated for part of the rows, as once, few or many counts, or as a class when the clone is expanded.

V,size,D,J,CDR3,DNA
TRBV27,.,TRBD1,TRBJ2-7,CASSFDRGVVEQYF,TGTGCCAGCAGTTTCGACAGGGGTGTGGTCGAGCAGTACTTC
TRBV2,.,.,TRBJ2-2,CASTLQGPTGELFF,TGTGCCAGCACCCTACAGGGCCCCACCGGGGAGCTGTTTTTT
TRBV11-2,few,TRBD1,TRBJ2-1,CASSFSGGPNEQFF,TGTGCCAGCAGCTTTTCAGGGGGCCCCAATGAGCAGTTCTTC
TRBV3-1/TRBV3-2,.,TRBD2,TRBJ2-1,CASSQGLSGGRNEQFF,TGTGCCAGCAGCCAAGGGTTAAGCGGGGGACGGAATGAGCAGTTCTTC
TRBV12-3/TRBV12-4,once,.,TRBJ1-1,CASSLQLNTEAFF,TGTGCCAGTTCGCTGCAGTTGAACACTGAAGCTTTCTTT
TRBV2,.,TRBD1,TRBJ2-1,CASRATGALTNEQFF,TGTGCCAGCAGAGCCACAGGGGCCCTGACGAATGAGCAGTTCTTC
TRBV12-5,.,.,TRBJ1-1,CASGWTASNTEAFF,TGTGCTAGTGGATGGACAGCGAGTAACACTGAAGCTTTCTTT
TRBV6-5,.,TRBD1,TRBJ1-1,CASSWDRSYTEAFF,TGTGCCAGCAGTTGGGACAGGAGTTACACTGAAGCTTTCTTT
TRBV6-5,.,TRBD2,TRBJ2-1,CASSSLGGSEQFF,TGTGCCAGCAGTTCCCTGGGCGGGAGTGAGCAGTTCTTC
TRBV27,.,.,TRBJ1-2,CASRPTGSYGYTF,TGTGCCAGCAGACCGACAGGTTCCTATGGCTACACCTTC
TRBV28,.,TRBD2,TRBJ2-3,CASSPRLAGTDTQYF,TGTGCCAGCAGTCCTAGACTAGCGGGGACAGATACGCAGTATTTT
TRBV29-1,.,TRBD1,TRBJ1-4,CSVELTTGFNEKLFF,TGCAGCGTCGAACTCACGACAGGGTTCAATGAAAAACTGTTTTTT
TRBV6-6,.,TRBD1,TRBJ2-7,CASRRQGTTYEQYF,TGTGCCAGCAGGAGACAGGGGACCACCTACGAGCAGTACTTC
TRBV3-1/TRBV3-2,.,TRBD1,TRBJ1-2,CASSPSTGDYGYTF,TGTGCCAGCAGCCCCTCGACAGGGGACTATGGCTACACCTTC
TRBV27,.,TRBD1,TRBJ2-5,CASSPDRGRGAETQYF,TGTGCCAGCAGTCCAGACAGGGGAAGGGGAGCAGAGACCCAGTACTTC
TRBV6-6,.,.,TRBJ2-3,CASKPWGGRGTDTQYF,TGTGCCAGCAAACCTTGGGGGGGGCGGGGCACAGATACGCAGTATTTT
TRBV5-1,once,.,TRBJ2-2,CASSQGGPGTGELFF,TGCGCCAGCTCTCAGGGGGGCCCGGGGACCGGGGAGCTGTTTTTT
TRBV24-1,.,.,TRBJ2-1,CATSDSGGPNEQFF,TGTGCCACCAGTGATTCCGGGGGGCCCAATGAGCAGTTCTTC
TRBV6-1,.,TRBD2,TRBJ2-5,CASSEGGKASGHQETQYF,TGTGCCAGCAGTGAAGGGGGTAAAGCTAGCGGGCACCAAGAGACCCAGTACTTC
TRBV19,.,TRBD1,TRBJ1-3,CASSRDRESGNTIYF,TGTGCCAGTTCTCGGGACAGGGAATCCGGAAACACCATATATTTT
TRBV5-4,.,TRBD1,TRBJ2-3,CASTTKITTGQGYFADTQYF,TGTGCCAGCACCACCAAGATTACAACGGGACAGGGGTATTTTGCAGATACGCAGTATTTT
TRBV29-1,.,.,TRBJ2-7,CSVDSPGRPYEQYF,TGCAGCGTTGACTCCCCGGGTCGCCCCTACGAGCAGTACTTC
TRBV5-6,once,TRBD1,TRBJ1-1,CASSTTGAVTEAFF,TGTGCCAGCAGCACGACAGGGGCTGTCACTGAAGCTTTCTTT
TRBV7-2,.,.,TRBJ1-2,CASSFITWGDNGYTF,TGTGCCAGCAGCTTTATCACATGGGGAGACAATGGCTACACCTTC
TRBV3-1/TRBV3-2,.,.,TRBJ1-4,CASSQGQGEKLFF,TGTGCCAGCAGCCAGGGTCAGGGAGAAAAACTGTTTTTT
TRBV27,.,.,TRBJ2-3,CASSLGTTQVTDTQYF,TGTGCCAGCAGTTTAGGTACTACCCAAGTCACAGATACGCAGTATTTT
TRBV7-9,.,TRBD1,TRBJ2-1,CASSLGTRTGGDEQFF,TGTGCCAGCAGCTTAGGAACCAGGACAGGGGGCGATGAGCAGTTCTTC
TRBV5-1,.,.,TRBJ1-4,CASSLRGGADEKLFF,TGCGCCAGCAGCTTGCGCGGGGGTGCGGATGAAAAACTGTTTTTT
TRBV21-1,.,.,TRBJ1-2,CASSIQGPHNYGYTF,TGTGCCAGCAGCATACAGGGGCCCCACAACTATGGCTACACCTTC
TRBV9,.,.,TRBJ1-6,CASSVRGGNSPLHF,TGTGCCAGCAGCGTAAGAGGAGGTAATTCACCCCTCCACTTT
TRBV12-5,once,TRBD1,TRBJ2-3,CASGSTGIGNTQYF,TGTGCTAGTGGTTCGACAGGGATAGGGAATACGCAGTATTTT
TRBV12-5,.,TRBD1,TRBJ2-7,CASGGQSYEQYF,TGTGCTAGTGGGGGACAGTCCTACGAGCAGTACTTC
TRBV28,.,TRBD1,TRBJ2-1,CAIGQGHEQFF,TGTGCCATCGGACAGGGGCACGAGCAGTTCTTC
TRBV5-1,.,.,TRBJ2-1,CASKQELYNEQFF,TGCGCCAGCAAACAGGAGCTCTACAATGAGCAGTTCTTC
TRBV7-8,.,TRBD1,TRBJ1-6,CASSLRPGGSRNSPLHF,TGTGCCAGCAGCTTACGACCAGGGGGATCCCGGAATTCACCCCTCCACTTT
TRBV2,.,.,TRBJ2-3,CASKRTGTDTQYF,TGTGCCAGCAAGCGGACGGGGACTGATACGCAGTATTTT
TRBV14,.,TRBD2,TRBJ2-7,CASSQGLAIIYEQYF,TGTGCCAGCAGCCAAGGACTAGCTATTATCTACGAGCAGTACTTC
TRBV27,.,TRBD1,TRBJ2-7,CASSLRIRDRGVYEQYF,TGTGCCAGCAGTTTACGAATTAGGGACAGGGGAGTCTACGAGCAGTACTTC
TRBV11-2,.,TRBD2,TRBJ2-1,CASRPGTSGVFSYNEQFF,TGTGCCAGCAGACCCGGGACTAGCGGGGTATTCTCCTACAATGAGCAGTTCTTC
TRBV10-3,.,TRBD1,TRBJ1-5,CAISERQGSNQPQHF,TGTGCCATCAGTGAGAGACAGGGTAGCAATCAGCCCCAGCATTTT
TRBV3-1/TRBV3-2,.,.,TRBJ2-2,CASSRTQNTGELFF,TGTGCCAGCAGTCGTACACAAAACACCGGGGAGCTGTTTTTT
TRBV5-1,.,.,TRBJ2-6,CASSLERDSWESGANVLTF,TGCGCCAGCAGCTTGGAGAGGGATTCGTGGGAATCTGGGGCCAACGTCCTGACTTTC
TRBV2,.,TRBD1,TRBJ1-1,CASRQGALTEAFF,TGTGCCAGCAGGCAGGGGGCACTAACTGAAGCTTTCTTT
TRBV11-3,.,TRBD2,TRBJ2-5,CASSLVTSGEETQYF,TGTGCCAGCAGCTTAGTTACTAGCGGGGAAGAGACCCAGTACTTC
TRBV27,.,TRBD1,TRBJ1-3,CASSPGQGIAFSGNTIYF,TGTGCCAGCAGCCCGGGACAGGGAATTGCGTTCTCTGGAAACACCATATATTTT
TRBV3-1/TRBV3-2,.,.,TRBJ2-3,CASSQEGGRADTQYF,TGTGCCAGCAGCCAAGAAGGGGGGAGGGCAGATACGCAGTATTTT